These T cell receptor beta chains were read from a single sample in a study of identifying expanded T cells in peripheral blood. Here immunoSEQ multiplex PCR was the method, and the copy in TCRdb shows in-frame clones only, minus some. The table lists about 85,000 clones, more than 75% of them singletons, with roughly 19% in the top ten. The sequencing input was blood. Receptors were obtained from a person aged 18 to 70 in good health. Both conserved end residues are part of each CDR3.

v_call	cdr3_aa
TRBV27	CASSREGPFYEQYF
TRBV19	CASNQVGSKNIQYF
TRBV18	CASSPPLPRGQETQYF
TRBV29-1	CSVTTGGDEQFF
TRBV19	CASSIWGQGGNQPQHF
TRBV30	CAWSHRLNNDNQPQHF
TRBV19	CASNPIPRDYGYTF
TRBV19	CASTPIRGGITGELFF
TRBV4-3	CASSQDLTAGKNEQYF
TRBV30	CAWSEQSYEQYF
TRBV11-1	CASREGKPVPRTDTQYF
TRBV6-6	CASTDPGGFSYNEQFF